The rows below give T cell receptor beta chains drawn from one sample of a study of cytomegalovirus exposure and HLA in healthy donors. Produced via immunoSEQ multiplex PCR; TCRdb's table is partial and in-frame only. The sample records about 300,000 clones, more than 80% being singletons. The specimen was PBMCs. Receptors were obtained from a man aged 40-49 years in good health and CMV-seropositive. Each CDR3 is given with its conserved first and last residue. The D gene is left open where the match is weak. The size entry is marked missing in some rows and otherwise reads once, few, many or a size class.

CDR3 DNA: TGTGCCTGGAGTCGTGCCGGGACAGGGGGCGGTGAGACCCAGTACTTC
CDR3 protein: CAWSRAGTGGGETQYF
J gene: TRBJ2-5
clone size: -
D gene: TRBD1
V gene: TRBV30

CDR3 DNA: TGTTCCAGCAGCTTGGGGGTTAGCGGGAGGGATACCTACGAGCAGTACTTC
CDR3 protein: CSSSLGVSGRDTYEQYF
J gene: TRBJ2-7
clone size: -
D gene: TRBD2
V gene: TRBV7-9

CDR3 DNA: TGTGCCACCAGGACCGGGACAGACTATGGCTACACCTTC
CDR3 protein: CATRTGTDYGYTF
J gene: TRBJ1-2
clone size: -
D gene: TRBD1
V gene: TRBV15

CDR3 DNA: TGTGCCAGCAGTTTAGCGAACAGGGGGAATCAGCCCCAGCATTTT
CDR3 protein: CASSLANRGNQPQHF
J gene: TRBJ1-5
clone size: -
D gene: TRBD1
V gene: TRBV6-6

CDR3 DNA: TGTGCCAGCAGCTCGTCCTACGAGCAGTACTTC
CDR3 protein: CASSSSYEQYF
J gene: TRBJ2-7
clone size: -
D gene: -
V gene: TRBV13

CDR3 DNA: TGTGCCAGCAGTCAACCGGGACAGAAGAACACTGAAGCTTTCTTT
CDR3 protein: CASSQPGQKNTEAFF
J gene: TRBJ1-1
clone size: -
D gene: TRBD1
V gene: TRBV6-5

CDR3 DNA: TGCGCCAGCAGCCAAGTGGTGACTTCTTACGAGCAGTACTTC
CDR3 protein: CASSQVVTSYEQYF
J gene: TRBJ2-7
clone size: once
D gene: -
V gene: TRBV4-1

CDR3 DNA: TGTGCCAGCAGCCAAGAGACTAGCGGAGGCCCCCGCGAGCAGTACTTC
CDR3 protein: CASSQETSGGPREQYF
J gene: TRBJ2-7
clone size: -
D gene: TRBD2
V gene: TRBV4-2

CDR3 DNA: TGTGCCAGCAGTCCGCCTTTAGAGGGGACCCAGTACTTC
CDR3 protein: CASSPPLEGTQYF
J gene: TRBJ2-5
clone size: few
D gene: -
V gene: TRBV27

CDR3 DNA: TGCAGCGCCGGGACAGGGATCTACGAGCAGTACTTC
CDR3 protein: CSAGTGIYEQYF
J gene: TRBJ2-7
clone size: -
D gene: TRBD1
V gene: TRBV29-1

CDR3 DNA: TGTGCCAGCAAACTGGGACAGGGAAGAGGTCAGCCCCAGCATTTT
CDR3 protein: CASKLGQGRGQPQHF
J gene: TRBJ1-5
clone size: -
D gene: TRBD1
V gene: TRBV6-5

CDR3 DNA: TGTGCCAGCAGCTACACCAACACCGGGGAGCTGTTTTTT
CDR3 protein: CASSYTNTGELFF
J gene: TRBJ2-2
clone size: -
D gene: -
V gene: TRBV7-3

CDR3 DNA: TGTGCCAGCAGCCCCGGAAAGACAGGGGGAAGGGACATTCAGTACTTC
CDR3 protein: CASSPGKTGGRDIQYF
J gene: TRBJ2-4
clone size: -
D gene: TRBD1
V gene: TRBV13

CDR3 DNA: TGTGCCAGCAGCTTATTGACAGGGGGTTACGAGCAGTACTTC
CDR3 protein: CASSLLTGGYEQYF
J gene: TRBJ2-7
clone size: few
D gene: TRBD1
V gene: TRBV7-9

CDR3 DNA: TGTGCCAGCAATGCCCCGGGACAGGGCCACGAGCAGTACTTC
CDR3 protein: CASNAPGQGHEQYF
J gene: TRBJ2-7
clone size: -
D gene: TRBD1
V gene: TRBV28

CDR3 DNA: TGTGCCAGCAGCGCCCCGGGACAGCATAACACCGGGGAGCTGTTTTTT
CDR3 protein: CASSAPGQHNTGELFF
J gene: TRBJ2-2
clone size: once
D gene: TRBD1
V gene: TRBV9

CDR3 DNA: TGTGCCAGCAGCTTATTCGTATCGGGGAACACCGGGGAGCTGTTTTTT
CDR3 protein: CASSLFVSGNTGELFF
J gene: TRBJ2-2
clone size: -
D gene: -
V gene: TRBV7-8

CDR3 DNA: TGTGCCAGCAGCCACTCAAGCGTGGGCAGGGGGGACGAAAAACTGTTTTTT
CDR3 protein: CASSHSSVGRGDEKLFF
J gene: TRBJ1-4
clone size: -
D gene: TRBD1
V gene: TRBV4-2

CDR3 DNA: TGCAGCGTTGAAGACCCGGACAGGGCGGGCTACGAGCAGTACTTC
CDR3 protein: CSVEDPDRAGYEQYF
J gene: TRBJ2-7
clone size: -
D gene: TRBD1
V gene: TRBV29-1

CDR3 DNA: TGTGCCAGCAGTTCCAACTCGGGATACGAGCAGTACTTC
CDR3 protein: CASSSNSGYEQYF
J gene: TRBJ2-7
clone size: -
D gene: -
V gene: TRBV2

CDR3 DNA: TGCGCCAGCAGCCCCCGGCGAAGCGGGAGTAATGAGCAGTTCTTC
CDR3 protein: CASSPRRSGSNEQFF
J gene: TRBJ2-1
clone size: once
D gene: TRBD2
V gene: TRBV5-1

CDR3 DNA: TGCGCCAGCAGCCCGGGGACTAGCGCGCAAGAGACCCAGTACTTC
CDR3 protein: CASSPGTSAQETQYF
J gene: TRBJ2-5
clone size: -
D gene: TRBD2
V gene: TRBV5-1

CDR3 DNA: TGCGCCAGCAGCCAAGGGATCAGGAATGAGCAGTTCTTC
CDR3 protein: CASSQGIRNEQFF
J gene: TRBJ2-1
clone size: -
D gene: -
V gene: TRBV4-1

CDR3 DNA: TGTGCCAGCAGTGAAAGAATTAGACAGTCGAACACCGGGGAGCTGTTTTTT
CDR3 protein: CASSERIRQSNTGELFF
J gene: TRBJ2-2
clone size: -
D gene: -
V gene: TRBV6-1

CDR3 DNA: TGTGCCAGCAGCCCCCAGGGACAGGGGAATACCGGGGAGCTGTTTTTT
CDR3 protein: CASSPQGQGNTGELFF
J gene: TRBJ2-2
clone size: -
D gene: TRBD1
V gene: TRBV7-6

CDR3 DNA: TGTGCCAGCAGTGGACTAGCGGGAGAGTACGAGCAGTACTTC
CDR3 protein: CASSGLAGEYEQYF
J gene: TRBJ2-7
clone size: -
D gene: TRBD2
V gene: TRBV2

CDR3 DNA: TGTGCCAGCAGCTTAGGTAGCGGGAGGTACTACGAGCAGTACTTC
CDR3 protein: CASSLGSGRYYEQYF
J gene: TRBJ2-7
clone size: -
D gene: TRBD2
V gene: TRBV7-2

CDR3 DNA: TGTGCCAGCAGCTCCGGGACAGGAGCCTACGAGCAGTACTTC
CDR3 protein: CASSSGTGAYEQYF
J gene: TRBJ2-7
clone size: -
D gene: TRBD1
V gene: TRBV7-9

CDR3 DNA: TGTGCCAGCAGTGCGTATCTGGGACAGGGGGTTCACACTGAAGCTTTCTTT
CDR3 protein: CASSAYLGQGVHTEAFF
J gene: TRBJ1-1
clone size: -
D gene: TRBD1
V gene: TRBV2

CDR3 DNA: TGTGCCAGCAGCCCCCGGGGGGGCCCCTACGAGCAGTACTTC
CDR3 protein: CASSPRGGPYEQYF
J gene: TRBJ2-7
clone size: -
D gene: TRBD2
V gene: TRBV9

CDR3 DNA: TGTGCCAGCAGCCCAGACAGGGGGCGAGGACAGCCCCAGCATTTT
CDR3 protein: CASSPDRGRGQPQHF
J gene: TRBJ1-5
clone size: few
D gene: TRBD1
V gene: TRBV7-8

CDR3 DNA: TGTGCCAGCTCACCGACAGGGGGCAAAGATACGCAGTATTTT
CDR3 protein: CASSPTGGKDTQYF
J gene: TRBJ2-3
clone size: -
D gene: TRBD1
V gene: TRBV18

CDR3 DNA: TGCGCCAGCAGCGGGTTGACAGAAAGGGTTCCCTACGAGCAGTACTTC
CDR3 protein: CASSGLTERVPYEQYF
J gene: TRBJ2-7
clone size: -
D gene: -
V gene: TRBV5-1

CDR3 DNA: TGTGCCAGCAGGATCAGAACTATCGGGACTAGCGGGAGGGCCGGGGTGGACAATGAGCAGTTCTTC
CDR3 protein: CASRIRTIGTSGRAGVDNEQFF
J gene: TRBJ2-1
clone size: -
D gene: TRBD2
V gene: TRBV27

CDR3 DNA: TGTGCCAGCAGTTTGGCAGGGGGCGCGGGCAATCAGCCCCAGCATTTT
CDR3 protein: CASSLAGGAGNQPQHF
J gene: TRBJ1-5
clone size: -
D gene: TRBD1
V gene: TRBV28

CDR3 DNA: TGTGCCAGCAGCTTCCTAAAGGACAGGGCCACCGGGGAGCTGTTTTTT
CDR3 protein: CASSFLKDRATGELFF
J gene: TRBJ2-2
clone size: -
D gene: TRBD1
V gene: TRBV7-9

CDR3 DNA: TGTGCCAGTAGTCAGGCATATAGCAATCAGCCCCAGCATTTT
CDR3 protein: CASSQAYSNQPQHF
J gene: TRBJ1-5
clone size: -
D gene: -
V gene: TRBV19

CDR3 DNA: TGTGCCACCAGCAGAGATCGGGCAGGGGGCAATCAGCCCCAGCATTTT
CDR3 protein: CATSRDRAGGNQPQHF
J gene: TRBJ1-5
clone size: -
D gene: -
V gene: TRBV15

CDR3 DNA: TGTGCCAGTAACCCACTGGGCGGGGGCGAGAGCAATCAGCCCCAGCATTTT
CDR3 protein: CASNPLGGGESNQPQHF
J gene: TRBJ1-5
clone size: -
D gene: -
V gene: TRBV19

CDR3 DNA: TGTGCCAGCAGCCCCACTAGCGGAATCACAGATACGCAGTATTTT
CDR3 protein: CASSPTSGITDTQYF
J gene: TRBJ2-3
clone size: -
D gene: TRBD2
V gene: TRBV7-9

CDR3 DNA: TGTGCCAGCAATCGACTAGGCCGAATAGACAATGAGCAGTTCTTC
CDR3 protein: CASNRLGRIDNEQFF
J gene: TRBJ2-1
clone size: -
D gene: -
V gene: TRBV6-5

CDR3 DNA: TGTGCCAGCTCACTAAAGAACACCGGGGAGCTGTTTTTT
CDR3 protein: CASSLKNTGELFF
J gene: TRBJ2-2
clone size: -
D gene: -
V gene: TRBV18

CDR3 DNA: TGTGCCAGACGCGTTCGAAATATGGCTTTCTTT
CDR3 protein: CARRVRNMAFF
J gene: TRBJ1-1
clone size: -
D gene: -
V gene: TRBV6-6

CDR3 DNA: TGTGCCAGCAGCTTAAGGGCGGGGGCTGATACCGGGGAGCTGTTTTTT
CDR3 protein: CASSLRAGADTGELFF
J gene: TRBJ2-2
clone size: few
D gene: -
V gene: TRBV7-3